The 4 T cell receptor beta chains below were found in one sample sequenced in a study of T cells in Graves' hyperthyroidism and ophthalmopathy (dated by TCRdb to about 2019). The library was prepared using multiplex PCR. Sequencer: Illumina HiSeq 2000. TCR beta CDR3 regions were amplified from RNA transcripts. The first round of RT-PCR for the TCR CDR3 was performed with the HTBI primer set and the Qiagen OneStep RT-PCR kit. Using fastp at Q25 and MiXCR, TCRdb reprocessed the public reads and kept productive beta chains. Every entry covers one CDR3 protein and lists the most common genes and DNA from its rows. The sample includes about 360,000 distinct CDR3 sequences, with about 12% observed a single time. The top ten constitute 9.2% of the sample. Source material: blood. The origin of the receptors is a woman between 18 and 30 years old with Graves' hyperthyroidism.

The sample holds a few counts of this clonotype. The chain has TRBV9 and TRBJ2-1, with 9 bases matching TRBD2. The CDR3 covers 16 residues. Trimming removed 4 bases from V and 6 bases from J; junction bases left unmatched: 11. The germline V gene has CDR1 SGDLS and CDR2 YYNGEE. The CDR3 DNA is TGTGCCAGCAGCATGAGGACTAGCGCGACCGTCAATGAGCAGTTCTTC. Its protein product is CASSMRTSATVNEQFF.

This clonotype appeared a few times. The rearrangement joins TRBV5-1 to TRBJ2-5; no firm D call. V was shortened by 0 bases and J by 5 bases, with 14 bases between the two germline ends. The CDR3 sequence is 15 residues long. Germline assignment: CDR1 SGHRS and CDR2 YFSETQ. The CDR3 protein is CASSLDAATGETQYF. Here the CDR3 DNA reads TGCGCCAGCAGCTTGGACGCGGCTACCGGGGAGACCCAGTACTTC.

This clonotype was counted many times. The chain has TRBV20-1 and TRBJ1-2; the D gene is possibly TRBD1 (5 bases). The germline gives CDR1 DFQATT, CDR2 SNEGSKA (reference sequence). V lost 5 bases and J 3 bases, leaving 10 bases between the germline ends. CDR3 size: 12 residues. As DNA, the CDR3 is TGCAGTGCTCAGACAGACTACTATGGCTACACCTTC. Translated: CSAQTDYYGYTF.

The chain joins TRBV19 to TRBJ1-5, with a weak D call TRBD1 (5 bases). V shed 6 bases and J shed 1 base, with 10 bases lying between them. Germline CDR1 and CDR2: LNHDA and SQIVND (reference sequence). CDR3 length equals 14 residues. This chain's CDR3 is CASRSGRSNQPQHF. CDR3 in DNA: TGTGCCAGTAGGTCAGGGAGAAGCAATCAGCCCCAGCATTTT.